This T cell receptor beta chain stems from a study of PD-L1 blockade in urothelial cancer (TCRdb year 2017). A note on the overall study: All patients started therapy at some point between 2014 and 2016 and received atezolizumab 1,200 mg intravenously every 3 weeks. Pretreatment blood TCR-seq was available for about 28 patients, at least one posttreatment blood collection was obtained for 25 or so patients, and tumor TCR-seq was available for 25 or so patients. About 90% of the 29 patients were males with bladder-origin urothelial cancer, and about 65% of the roughly 29 reported a prior smoking history. Durable clinical benefit meant progression-free survival longer than 6 months, and TCR features were also tested against progression-free and overall survival. Blood samples gave median yields of around 140,000 T cells and some 80,000 unique TCRs, along with a median clonality of approximately 0.08. Durable clinical benefit was achieved by nine patients but not by the remaining 20. Pretreatment tumor samples, along with matched peripheral blood collected serially before and after atezolizumab treatment, underwent TCR sequencing. An exploratory multi-omic analysis was conducted of the somatic, immune and clinical correlates of response to PD-L1 blockade with atezolizumab in urothelial cancer. Blood samples were analyzed at 3 weeks after treatment start (second dose) and at 6 weeks after treatment start. Patients had an ECOG performance status of 0 or 1 and had received between 0 and 3 prior chemotherapy regimens. Whole exome sequencing and RNA sequencing of pretreatment tumors were performed alongside TCR sequencing in the same patients. Beyond this particular receptor, the publication reports: A pretreatment peripheral blood TCR clonality below the median was linked to improved progression-free and overall survival. Greater expansion of tumor-associated TCR clones in peripheral blood 3 weeks after the start of treatment was observed in patients with durable benefit (n of about 24, p = 0.022). Because the sample size was small (n ≈ 31) and many exploratory analyses were performed, the results are intended to be hypothesis-generating.

Unmatched junction bases come to 11, with V trimmed by 5 bases and J by 5 bases. From the germline V gene, CDR1 is MDHEN and CDR2 is SYDVKM. Inclusive of the bounding cysteine and phenylalanine, the CDR3 is 15 residues long. Of all the DNA, just the CDR3 is kept, 45 bases in frame from base 1. A total of 25 to 30 patients with locally advanced or metastatic urothelial carcinoma, treated at Memorial Sloan Kettering on a trial protocol, made up the cohort. Peripheral blood mononuclear cells were collected pretreatment and during treatment, with between 1 and 8 total time points per patient. The Qiagen DNeasy Blood extraction kit was used to purify genomic DNA from total PBMCs and from tumor samples. PBMCs were collected pretreatment and during treatment and were isolated and stored as previously described. To estimate absolute template abundance from read counts, synthetic TCR analog templates were spiked into each PCR. TCRbeta CDR3 regions were amplified from genomic DNA with bias-controlled V and J gene primers using the immunoSEQ assay. Sequencing of rearranged TCRbeta segments was done at approximately 20X coverage. Per the authors' processing: Clustering was used to correct sequencing errors, and CDR3s were annotated against IMGT to assign V, D and J genes. Only productive TCRbeta rearrangements were used in downstream analyses, excluding out-of-frame or stop-codon sequences. Clonality was computed as one minus Shannon entropy normalized by the log of the number of unique productive sequences. Fisher's exact test with Benjamini-Hochberg correction, using a cutoff of adjusted p below 0.01, was how clones that differed between time points or between blood and tumor were identified. TCRdb obtained this table from immuneACCESS and retained in-frame rearrangements with V and J assigned. These tables miss some clones; where compared with another copy, unresolved V genes account for less than half of the shortfall, and the remainder is unexplained. D and trimming come from the DNA, and the V and J calls and clone size come from that table. Recorded for this sample are about 80,000 clones; about 85% of them occurred a single time. The ten largest clones add up to about 6% of the sample.

As regards this clone: What this receptor recognizes is not known. Nothing much larger sits one base from this clone, and base qualities are not available.

The sequenced sample was PBMCs, obtained around atezolizumab (anti-PD-L1) treatment. The receptor's source is a woman aged 70-85 years with urothelial cancer. This chain is built from TRBV28 and TRBJ1-2, and 7 junction bases match TRBD1. The CDR3 amino acid sequence is: CASSPDRDPIYGYTF. At the DNA level, the sequence is TGTGCCAGCAGTCCAGACAGGGACCCTATTTATGGCTACACCTTC.